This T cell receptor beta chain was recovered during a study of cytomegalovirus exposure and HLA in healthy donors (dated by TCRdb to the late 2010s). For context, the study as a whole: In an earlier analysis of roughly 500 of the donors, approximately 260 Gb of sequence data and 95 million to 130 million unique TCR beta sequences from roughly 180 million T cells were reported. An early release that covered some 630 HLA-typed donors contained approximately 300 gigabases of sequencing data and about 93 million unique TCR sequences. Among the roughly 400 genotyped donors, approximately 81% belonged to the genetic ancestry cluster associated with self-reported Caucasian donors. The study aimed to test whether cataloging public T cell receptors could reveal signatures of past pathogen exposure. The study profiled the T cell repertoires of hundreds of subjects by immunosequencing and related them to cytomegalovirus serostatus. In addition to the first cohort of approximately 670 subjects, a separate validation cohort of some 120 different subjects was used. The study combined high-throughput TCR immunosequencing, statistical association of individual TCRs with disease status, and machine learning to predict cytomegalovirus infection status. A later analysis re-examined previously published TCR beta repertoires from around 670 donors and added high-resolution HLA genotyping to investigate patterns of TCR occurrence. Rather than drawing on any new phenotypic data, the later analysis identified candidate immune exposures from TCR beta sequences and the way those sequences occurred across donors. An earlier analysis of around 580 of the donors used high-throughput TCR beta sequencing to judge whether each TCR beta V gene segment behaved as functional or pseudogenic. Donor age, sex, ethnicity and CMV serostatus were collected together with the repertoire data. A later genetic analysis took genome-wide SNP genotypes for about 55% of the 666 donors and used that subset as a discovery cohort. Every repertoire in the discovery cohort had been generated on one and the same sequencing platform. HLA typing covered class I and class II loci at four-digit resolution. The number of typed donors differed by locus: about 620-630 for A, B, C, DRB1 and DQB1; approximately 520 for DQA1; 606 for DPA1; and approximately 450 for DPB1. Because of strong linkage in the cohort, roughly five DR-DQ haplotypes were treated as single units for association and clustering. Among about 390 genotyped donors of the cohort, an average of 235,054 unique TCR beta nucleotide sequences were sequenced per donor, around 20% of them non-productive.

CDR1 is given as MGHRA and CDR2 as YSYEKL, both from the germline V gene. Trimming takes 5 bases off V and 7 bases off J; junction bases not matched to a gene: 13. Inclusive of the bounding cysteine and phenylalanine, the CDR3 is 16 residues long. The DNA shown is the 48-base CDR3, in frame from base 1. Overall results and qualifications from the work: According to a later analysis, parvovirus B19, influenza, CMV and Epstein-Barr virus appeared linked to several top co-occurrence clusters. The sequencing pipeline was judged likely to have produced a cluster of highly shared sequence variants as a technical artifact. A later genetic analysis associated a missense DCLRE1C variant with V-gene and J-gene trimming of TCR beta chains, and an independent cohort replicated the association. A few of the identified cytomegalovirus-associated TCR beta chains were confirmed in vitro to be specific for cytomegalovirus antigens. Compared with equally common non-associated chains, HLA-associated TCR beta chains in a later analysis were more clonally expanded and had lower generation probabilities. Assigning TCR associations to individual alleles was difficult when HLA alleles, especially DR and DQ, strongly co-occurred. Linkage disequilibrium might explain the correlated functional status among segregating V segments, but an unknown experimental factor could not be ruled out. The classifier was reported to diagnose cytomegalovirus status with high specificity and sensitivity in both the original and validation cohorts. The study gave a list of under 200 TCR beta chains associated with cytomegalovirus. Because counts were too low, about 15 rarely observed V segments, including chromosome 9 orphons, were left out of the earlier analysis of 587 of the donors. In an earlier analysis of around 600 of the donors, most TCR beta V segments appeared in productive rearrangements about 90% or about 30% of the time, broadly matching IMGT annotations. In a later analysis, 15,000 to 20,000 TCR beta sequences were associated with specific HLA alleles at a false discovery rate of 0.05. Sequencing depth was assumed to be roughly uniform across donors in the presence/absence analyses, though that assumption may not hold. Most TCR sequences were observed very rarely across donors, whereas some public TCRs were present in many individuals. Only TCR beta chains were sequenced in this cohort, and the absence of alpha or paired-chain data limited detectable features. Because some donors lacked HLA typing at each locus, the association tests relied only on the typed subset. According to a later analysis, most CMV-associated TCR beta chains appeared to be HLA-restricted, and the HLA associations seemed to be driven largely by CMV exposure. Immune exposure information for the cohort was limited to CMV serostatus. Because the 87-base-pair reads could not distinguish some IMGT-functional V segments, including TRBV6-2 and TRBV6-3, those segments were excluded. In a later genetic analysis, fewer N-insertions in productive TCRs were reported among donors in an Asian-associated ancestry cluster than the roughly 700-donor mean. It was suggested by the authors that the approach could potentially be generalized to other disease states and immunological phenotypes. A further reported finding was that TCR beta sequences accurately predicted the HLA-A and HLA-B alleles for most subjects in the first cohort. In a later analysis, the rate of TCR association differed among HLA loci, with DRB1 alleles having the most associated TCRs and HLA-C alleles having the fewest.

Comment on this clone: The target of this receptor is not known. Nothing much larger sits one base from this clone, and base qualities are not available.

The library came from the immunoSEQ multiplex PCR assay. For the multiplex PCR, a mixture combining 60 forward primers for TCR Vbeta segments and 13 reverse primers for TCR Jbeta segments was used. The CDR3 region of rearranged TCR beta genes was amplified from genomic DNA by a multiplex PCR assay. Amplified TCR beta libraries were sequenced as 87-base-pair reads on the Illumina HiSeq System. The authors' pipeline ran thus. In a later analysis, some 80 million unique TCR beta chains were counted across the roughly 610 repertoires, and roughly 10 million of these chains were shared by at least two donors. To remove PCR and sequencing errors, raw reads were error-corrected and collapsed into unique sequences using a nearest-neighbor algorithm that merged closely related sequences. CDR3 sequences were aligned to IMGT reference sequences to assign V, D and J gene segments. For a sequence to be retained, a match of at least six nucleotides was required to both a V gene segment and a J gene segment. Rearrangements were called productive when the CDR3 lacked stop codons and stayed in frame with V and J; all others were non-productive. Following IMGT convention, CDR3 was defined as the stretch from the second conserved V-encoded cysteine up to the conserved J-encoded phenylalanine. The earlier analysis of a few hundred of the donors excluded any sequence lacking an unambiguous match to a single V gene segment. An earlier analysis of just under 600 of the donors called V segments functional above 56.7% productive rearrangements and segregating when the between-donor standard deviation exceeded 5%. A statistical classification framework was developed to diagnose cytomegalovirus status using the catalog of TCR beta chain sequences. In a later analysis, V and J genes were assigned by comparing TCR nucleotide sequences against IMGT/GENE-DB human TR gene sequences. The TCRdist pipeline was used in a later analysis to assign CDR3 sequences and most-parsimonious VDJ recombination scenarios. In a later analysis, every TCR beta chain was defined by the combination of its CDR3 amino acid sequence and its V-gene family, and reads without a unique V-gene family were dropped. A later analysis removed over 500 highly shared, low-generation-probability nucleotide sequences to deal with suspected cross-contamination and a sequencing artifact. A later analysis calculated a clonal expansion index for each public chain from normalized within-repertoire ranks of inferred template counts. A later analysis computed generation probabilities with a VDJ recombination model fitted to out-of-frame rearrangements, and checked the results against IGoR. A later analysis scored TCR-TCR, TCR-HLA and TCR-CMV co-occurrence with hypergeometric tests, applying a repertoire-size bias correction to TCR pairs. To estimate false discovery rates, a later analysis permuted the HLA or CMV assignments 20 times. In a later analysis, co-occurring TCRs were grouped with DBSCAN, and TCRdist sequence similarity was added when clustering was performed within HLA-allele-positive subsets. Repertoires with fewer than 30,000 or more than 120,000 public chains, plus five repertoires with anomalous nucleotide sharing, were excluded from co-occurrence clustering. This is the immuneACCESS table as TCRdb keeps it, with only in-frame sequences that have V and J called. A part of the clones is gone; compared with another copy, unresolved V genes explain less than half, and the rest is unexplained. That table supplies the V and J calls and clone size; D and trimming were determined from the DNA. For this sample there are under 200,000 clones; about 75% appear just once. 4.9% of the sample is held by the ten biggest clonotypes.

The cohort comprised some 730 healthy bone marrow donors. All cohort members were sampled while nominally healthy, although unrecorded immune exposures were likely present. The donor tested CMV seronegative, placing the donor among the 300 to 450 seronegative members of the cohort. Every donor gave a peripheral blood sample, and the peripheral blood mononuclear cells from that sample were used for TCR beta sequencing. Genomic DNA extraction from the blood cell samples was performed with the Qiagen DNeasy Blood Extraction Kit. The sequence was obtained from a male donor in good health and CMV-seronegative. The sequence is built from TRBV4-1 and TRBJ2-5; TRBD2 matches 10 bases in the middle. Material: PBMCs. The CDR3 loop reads CASSVSERGGEVTQYF. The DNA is TGCGCCAGCAGCGTCTCAGAGCGGGGGGGTGAGGTGACCCAGTACTTC.